Listed below are T cell receptor beta chains from one sample, sequenced in a study of T cell changes during pregnancy in multiple sclerosis. Assay used: immunoSEQ multiplex PCR; TCRdb lists only in-frame clones, some missing. Counted here are 30,000 to 45,000 clones, just over 90% occurring once; the ten biggest clones make up about 0.41%. Sequencing used CD4+ T cells from peripheral blood mononuclear cells, obtained in the first trimester of pregnancy. Receptors were obtained from a female donor with multiple sclerosis, enrolled in a pregnancy study. Both conserved end residues are part of each CDR3. A D gene is named only where the DNA matches it firmly. Size is stated for part of the rows, as once, few or many counts, or as a class when the clone is expanded.

TRBV7-9,.,.,TRBJ2-5,CASSPQETQYF,TGTGCCAGCAGCCCGCAAGAGACCCAGTACTTC
TRBV5-4,.,.,TRBJ1-2,CASSLGGYGYGYTF,TGTGCCAGCAGCTTGGGAGGGTACGGATATGGCTACACCTTC
TRBV5-4,TRBD2,.,TRBJ2-1,CASSVGTSGRAMNEQFF,TGTGCCAGCAGCGTGGGGACTAGCGGGAGGGCGATGAATGAGCAGTTCTTC
TRBV12-5,TRBD2,.,TRBJ2-3,CASGLGTSVDTQYF,TGTGCTAGTGGTCTAGGGACTAGCGTAGATACGCAGTATTTT
TRBV7-7,.,.,TRBJ2-1,CASSFSQGSYNEQFF,TGTGCCAGCAGCTTCAGCCAGGGGTCCTACAATGAGCAGTTCTTC
TRBV14,TRBD2,.,TRBJ2-1,CASSPALAGGYNEQFF,TGTGCCAGCAGCCCCGCCCTAGCGGGGGGTTACAATGAGCAGTTCTTC
TRBV18,TRBD1,.,TRBJ2-1,CASSPWPGGSDEQFF,TGTGCCAGCTCACCATGGCCAGGGGGCTCGGATGAGCAGTTCTTC
TRBV12-5,.,.,TRBJ2-3,CASGQGGSLTDTQYF,TGTGCTAGTGGTCAAGGGGGATCCCTCACAGATACGCAGTATTTT
TRBV4-2,.,.,TRBJ2-2,CASSRYGGGSGELFF,TGTGCCAGCAGCCGATACGGTGGGGGGTCCGGGGAGCTGTTTTTT
TRBV6-5,TRBD1,.,TRBJ1-1,CASSSGTGGGEAFF,TGTGCCAGCAGTTCCGGGACAGGGGGCGGCGAAGCTTTCTTT
TRBV30,TRBD2,.,TRBJ2-3,CAWSVLAGATDTQYF,TGTGCCTGGAGTGTACTAGCGGGGGCCACAGATACGCAGTATTTT
TRBV23-1,.,.,TRBJ1-2,CASPHTGDRNYGYTF,TGCGCGTCGCCTCATACGGGCGACAGAAACTATGGCTACACCTTC
TRBV4-1,TRBD1,once,TRBJ1-1,CASSPIRRQGALNTEAFF,TGCGCCAGCAGCCCGATCAGAAGGCAGGGGGCTTTGAACACTGAAGCTTTCTTT
TRBV6-6,TRBD2,once,TRBJ2-6,CASSRGDLNVLTF,TGTGCCAGCTCCCGGGGGGACTTAAACGTCCTGACTTTC
TRBV2,.,.,TRBJ2-6,CASQLTAGPSGANVLTF,TGTGCCAGCCAACTAACGGCAGGGCCCTCTGGGGCCAACGTCCTGACTTTC
TRBV19,TRBD1,.,TRBJ2-1,CASKGTGGRIEQFF,TGTGCCAGTAAAGGGACAGGGGGCCGTATTGAGCAGTTCTTC
TRBV11-2,.,.,TRBJ2-7,CASSQDSSYEQYF,TGTGCCAGCAGCCAAGACAGCTCCTACGAGCAGTACTTC
TRBV6-4,.,.,TRBJ1-5,CASSESDRGDYSNQPQHF,TGTGCCAGCAGTGAGTCGGACAGAGGGGATTATAGCAATCAGCCCCAGCATTTT
TRBV6-5,.,.,TRBJ1-1,CASSPGSTPEAFF,TGTGCCAGCAGTCCAGGGTCAACCCCTGAAGCTTTCTTT
TRBV7-8,TRBD2,.,TRBJ2-5,CASGLAGQETQYF,TGTGCCAGCGGACTAGCGGGGCAAGAGACCCAGTACTTC
TRBV6-5,TRBD1,.,TRBJ1-1,CASYRGKETEAFF,TGTGCCAGCTACAGGGGGAAGGAAACTGAAGCTTTCTTT
TRBV7-9,TRBD1,.,TRBJ2-1,CASSLGYQGASNNEQFF,TGTGCCAGCAGCTTAGGATACCAGGGGGCGTCCAATAATGAGCAGTTCTTC
TRBV7-2,TRBD1,.,TRBJ2-7,CASSPGRQGYEQYF,TGTGCCAGCAGCCCAGGGAGACAGGGGTACGAGCAGTACTTC
TRBV7-8,.,.,TRBJ2-1,CASSPQTRSNEQFF,TGTGCCAGCAGCCCGCAGACTAGATCCAATGAGCAGTTCTTC
TRBV5-1,TRBD2,.,TRBJ2-7,CASSRGLAGDRQYF,TGCGCCAGCAGCCGCGGACTAGCGGGGGACCGACAGTACTTC
TRBV9,TRBD2,.,TRBJ2-7,CASSVESSGTYEQYF,TGTGCCAGCAGCGTAGAATCTAGCGGGACCTACGAGCAGTACTTC
TRBV19,.,once,TRBJ1-5,CASSIDGGSNQPQHF,TGTGCCAGTAGTATAGATGGGGGCAGCAATCAGCCCCAGCATTTT
TRBV9,TRBD2,.,TRBJ2-1,CASSLGLAVYNEQFF,TGTGCCAGCAGCCTCGGGCTAGCGGTCTACAATGAGCAGTTCTTC
TRBV15,.,once,TRBJ1-5,CATSEAQISNQPQHF,TGTGCCACCAGCGAGGCACAAATTAGCAATCAGCCCCAGCATTTT
TRBV2,.,.,TRBJ2-6,CASSEYSGANVLTF,TGTGCCAGCAGTGAATACTCTGGGGCCAACGTCCTGACTTTC
TRBV13,TRBD1,.,TRBJ2-4,CASSLLTGAKNIQYF,TGTGCCAGCAGCTTACTGACAGGGGCCAAAAACATTCAGTACTTC
TRBV28,TRBD1,.,TRBJ1-1,CASSFYPTGGETEAFF,TGTGCCAGCAGTTTTTACCCGACAGGGGGGGAAACTGAAGCTTTCTTT
TRBV7-2,.,.,TRBJ1-1,CASSLRGNEAFF,TGTGCCAGCAGCTTAAGGGGTAATGAAGCTTTCTTT
TRBV19,.,.,TRBJ2-4,CASKQGPTKNIQYF,TGTGCCAGTAAACAGGGCCCGACCAAAAACATTCAGTACTTC
TRBV5-1,.,.,TRBJ2-7,CASSLRTAPYEQYF,TGCGCCAGCAGCTTGAGAACAGCCCCCTACGAGCAGTACTTC
TRBV2,TRBD2,.,TRBJ2-3,CASSTSGRADTQYF,TGTGCCAGCAGTACTAGCGGGAGGGCCGATACGCAGTATTTT
TRBV5-1,TRBD2,once,TRBJ2-5,CASRVGPTASGRSETQYF,TGCGCCAGCAGAGTCGGCCCTACCGCTAGCGGGAGAAGCGAGACCCAGTACTTC
TRBV5-4,.,once,TRBJ2-7,CASSLAGGPGYEQYF,TGTGCCAGCAGCTTGGCGGGGGGCCCCGGCTACGAGCAGTACTTC
TRBV7-3,TRBD1,.,TRBJ1-1,CASSSAGGRTEAFF,TGTGCCAGCAGCTCCGCAGGGGGGAGGACTGAAGCTTTCTTT
TRBV4-3,TRBD2,once,TRBJ2-5,CASSQDGTSGGAAETQYF,TGCGCCAGCAGCCAAGATGGGACTAGCGGGGGGGCCGCAGAGACCCAGTACTTC
TRBV9,.,.,TRBJ2-1,CASSVTVQTGDYPVLFNEQFF,TGTGCCAGCAGCGTAACCGTCCAAACGGGGGATTACCCGGTCCTATTTAATGAGCAGTTCTTC
TRBV14,.,.,TRBJ2-7,CASSQSHEQYF,TGTGCCAGCAGCCAAAGCCACGAGCAGTACTTC
TRBV7-6,.,.,TRBJ1-4,CASSPPTVSYEKLFF,TGTGCCAGCAGCCCACCGACAGTTTCCTATGAAAAACTGTTTTTT
TRBV7-2,.,.,TRBJ2-3,CASSLPAADTQYF,TGTGCCAGCAGCCTCCCTGCGGCAGATACGCAGTATTTT
TRBV18,.,.,TRBJ1-5,CASSPARADSNQPQHF,TGTGCCAGCTCACCGGCCAGGGCAGATAGCAATCAGCCCCAGCATTTT
TRBV2,.,.,TRBJ2-3,CASSVRGGTQYF,TGTGCCAGCAGTGTGCGGGGTGGTACGCAGTATTTT
TRBV6-4,.,.,TRBJ2-7,CASSDSRGRMSYYEQYF,TGTGCCAGCAGTGACTCGCGGGGGCGGATGTCATACTACGAGCAGTACTTC
TRBV5-4,.,.,TRBJ1-2,CASSLGRGGGYTF,TGTGCCAGCAGCTTGGGCAGGGGTGGAGGCTACACCTTC
TRBV7-3,TRBD2,once,TRBJ2-1,CASSRRGTSDYNEQFF,TGTGCCAGCAGCCGACGCGGGACTAGCGATTACAATGAGCAGTTCTTC
TRBV11-1,TRBD2,.,TRBJ2-7,CASSLGLAGRRHEQYF,TGTGCCAGCAGCTTGGGACTAGCGGGCCGGAGGCACGAGCAGTACTTC
TRBV19,TRBD1,.,TRBJ1-4,CASSIRRGPSNEKLFF,TGTGCCAGTAGTATACGCAGGGGGCCCTCTAATGAAAAACTGTTTTTT
TRBV4-1,TRBD1,.,TRBJ2-4,CASSQEGWDRKNIQYF,TGCGCCAGCAGCCAAGAGGGATGGGACAGAAAAAACATTCAGTACTTC
TRBV7-8,TRBD2,.,TRBJ2-3,CASSISAGNYIDTQYF,TGTGCCAGCAGCATATCAGCGGGAAACTATATAGATACGCAGTATTTT
TRBV5-1,.,.,TRBJ2-2,CASSLGGSGELFF,TGCGCCAGCAGCTTGGGAGGAAGCGGGGAGCTGTTTTTT
TRBV28,TRBD1,.,TRBJ1-1,CASSLDRGRPLSEAFF,TGTGCCAGCAGTTTGGACAGGGGGCGCCCCCTGTCTGAAGCTTTCTTT
TRBV18,TRBD1,.,TRBJ2-2,CASSPPGTVVTGELFF,TGTGCCAGCTCACCACCCGGGACAGTTGTCACCGGGGAGCTGTTTTTT